These 23 T cell receptor beta chains share one sample of origin, sequenced in a study of blood T cells in healthy people across ages. The authors ran a second PCR of about 7 to 11 cycles using a sample-barcoded 5' primer and a J-beta primer mix. Each CDR3 protein gets one entry after TCRdb re-called the 5' RACE reads with MiXCR. This table holds about 1.7 million distinct CDR3 sequences, roughly 28% found once. The specimen sequenced was blood. Receptor source: a woman aged 25 to 39 in good health.

The sample holds a few counts of this clonotype. The gene calls are TRBV12-3 or TRBV12-4 and TRBJ1-6, with D possibly matching TRBD1 (6 bases). Trimming cost V 3 bases and J 10 bases, with 13 bases left between them. This CDR3 is 14 amino acids long. In DNA form, the CDR3 reads TGTGCCAGCAGTTTTGACAGGCGGGACTCACCCCTCCACTTT. Translation: CASSFDRRDSPLHF.

This chain links TRBV5-1 with TRBJ1-4; 9 bases are a match to TRBD1. Germline CDR1 is SGHRS and CDR2 is YFSETQ. J was trimmed by 2 bases and V by 6 bases; bases with no gene match: 2. The CDR3 consists of 14 residues. The CDR3, as DNA: TGCGCCAGCAACACAGGGGGCACTAATGAAAAACTGTTTTTT. Translating gives CASNTGGTNEKLFF.

V usage is TRBV6-2 or TRBV6-3 and J usage is TRBJ1-2; D is unclear. Germline V gives CDR1 MNHEY, CDR2 SVGEGT. The CDR3 is made up of 13 amino acids. Trimming removed 0 bases at V and 8 bases at J, with 10 bases between. The CDR3 nucleotides are TGTGCCAGCAGTTACTCGAAGGGAGCGGGCTACACCTTC. Translated, it gives CASSYSKGAGYTF.

The chain has TRBV7-9 and TRBJ1-1; D remains unclear. V lost 3 bases to trimming and J lost 8 bases, with 10 bases between them. This CDR3 contains 12 residues. Germline CDR1 and CDR2: SEHNR and FQNEAQ (reference sequence). CDR3 coding DNA: TGTGCCAGCAGCTTGACGGCGGGCGAAGCTTTCTTT. It yields the protein CASSLTAGEAFF.

The chain carries TRBV7-9 and TRBJ2-7; D uncertain. From germline, CDR1 is SEHNR and CDR2 FQNEAQ (reference sequence). This CDR3 comprises 16 residues. The V end was cut by 1 base, the J end by 6 bases, with 19 bases between. Here the CDR3 reads CASSLVTDPSPCEQYF. The CDR3 nucleotides read TGTGCCAGCAGCTTAGTTACCGATCCTTCCCCTTGCGAGCAGTACTTC.

V gene TRBV29-1 combines with J gene TRBJ2-7, with D maybe TRBD1 (6 bases). The CDR3 is 15 amino acids. The V end lost 4 bases, the J end lost 1 base, and 17 bases lay between the germline ends. CDR1 SQVTM and CDR2 ANQGSEA come from the germline V gene. Here the CDR3 DNA reads TGCAGCGTTGGAGATTTACAGGGTCAATCCTACGAGCAGTACGTC. Its protein product is CSVGDLQGQSYEQYV.

The V call is TRBV10-3, the J call TRBJ2-7; possibly TRBD2 for D (7 bases). CDR1 and CDR2 (germline): ENHRY, SYGVKD. Between the trimmed V and J ends, which lost 8 bases and 0 bases, there was a span of 14 bases. This CDR3 spans 14 amino acids. The CDR3: CAIGGGGSSYEQYF. CDR3 sequence (DNA): TGTGCCATCGGGGGCGGCGGGAGCTCCTACGAGCAGTACTTC.

This chain connects TRBV5-1 to TRBJ2-3; TRBD2 aligns across 10 bases. The germline V gene encodes CDR1 SGHRS and CDR2 YFSETQ. Unmatched junction bases numbered 6, after V lost 4 bases and J lost 1 base. The CDR3 totals 16 residues. The chain's CDR3 is CASSGLAGAGTDTQYF. The CDR3 bases are TGCGCCAGCAGCGGTCTAGCGGGGGCCGGCACAGATACGCAGTATTTT.

In this sample, this clonotype turned up a few times. The rearrangement links TRBV20-1 to TRBJ2-4; 9 positions match TRBD2. The end of the DNA aligns better with TRBJ2-7, so the J call may be wrong. CDR1 is DFQATT, CDR2 SNEGSKA, per germline (reference sequence). The CDR3 consists of 15 residues. The CDR3 here is CSASPRTSETYEQYF. Here the CDR3 DNA reads TGCAGTGCTTCCCCCAGGACTAGCGAGACCTACGAGCAGTACTTC.

About this clonotype itself: The junction and the germline gene differ at one end; a read error may be behind it. This rearrangement joins TRBV7-9 to TRBJ2-4, with D possibly being TRBD1 (5 bases). The CDR3 covers 16 residues. Looked up from germline, CDR1 is SEHNR and CDR2 is FQNEAQ (reference sequence). CDR3 coding DNA: TGTGCCGGCAGCCCCCGGGCATCAGGGGCCAAAAACATTCAGTACTTC. The encoded protein is CAGSPRASGAKNIQYF. Supplemented by reference TRBV7-9 and TRBJ2-4, the full variable domain reads DTGVSQNPRHKITKRGQNVTFRCDPISEHNRLYWYRQTLGQGPEFLTYFQNEAQLEKSRLLSDRFSAERPKGSFSTLEIQRTEQGDSAMYLCAGSPRASGAKNIQYFGAGTRLSVL.

This clonotype was found many times. The rearrangement links TRBV6-5 to TRBJ2-7; no reliable D call. The CDR3 has 13 amino acids. Germline assignment: CDR1 MNHEY and CDR2 SVGAGI. V shed 5 bases and J shed 2 bases, with 10 bases lying between them. The CDR3 nucleotides are TGTGCCAGCAGTACGCCAGCCACCTACGAGCAGTACTTC. Protein: CASSTPATYEQYF.

A few counts support this clonotype. The gene calls are TRBV6-4 and TRBJ1-2; D gene unclear. The V end was cut by 0 bases, the J end by 11 bases, with 13 bases between. CDR1 MRHNA and CDR2 SNTAGT come from the germline V gene. This CDR3 contains 13 residues. This CDR3 is CASSDSRTLRYTF. The CDR3 region has the DNA TGTGCCAGCAGTGACTCGAGGACTTTGAGGTACACCTTC.

For this clonotype: Relative to the germline gene, one junction end is altered; a read error may explain this. The V gene is TRBV6-4, the J gene TRBJ2-1; 7 nucleotides align to TRBD2. The CDR3 length is 15 residues. Per the germline V gene, CDR1 is MRHNA and CDR2 is SNTAGT. CDR3 bases: TGTGCCAGCAGGCCCGGGGGGAACTCTTACAATGAGCAGTTGTTC. Translated: CASRPGGNSYNEQLF.

This clonotype was found a few times. The chain employs TRBV15 and TRBJ2-1; TRBD1 matches 11 bases. The CDR3 loop spans 16 amino acids. Germline V CDR1 and CDR2: LNHNV, YYDKDF (reference sequence). J lost 7 bases, V lost 0 bases, and 5 bases had no gene match. The CDR3 DNA reads TGTGCCACCAGCAGAGACCGGGACAGGGGGGAGAATGAGCAGTTCTTC. Its protein product is CATSRDRDRGENEQFF.

V is TRBV9 and J is TRBJ2-1, with D perhaps TRBD1 or TRBD2 (6 bases each). V lost 4 bases to trimming and J lost 3 bases, with 14 bases between them. The CDR3 runs to 15 residues. The germline CDR1 and CDR2 sequences are SGDLS and YYNGEE. This CDR3 is CASSFLGGLYNEQFF. The CDR3 DNA reads TGTGCCAGCAGCTTCCTCGGGGGCCTCTACAATGAGCAGTTCTTC. The variable domain in full, completed from reference TRBV9 and TRBJ2-1, reads DSGVTQTPKHLITATGQRVTLRCSPRSGDLSVYWYQQSLDQGLQFLIQYYNGEERAKGNILERFSAQQFPDLHSELNLSSLELGDSALYFCASSFLGGLYNEQFFGPGTRLTVL.

This clonotype showed up just a few times. The rearrangement joins TRBV12-3 or TRBV12-4 to TRBJ2-5; D gene ambiguous. The CDR3 has 15 residues. With 1 base removed from V and 5 bases from J, the gap between germline ends came to 14 bases. This CDR3 reads CASSLEPRIEETQYF. Here the CDR3 DNA reads TGTGCCAGCAGTTTAGAGCCGCGGATAGAGGAGACCCAGTACTTC.

Note on this clonotype: At one boundary the junction diverges from the germline segment, which might be a read error. This chain's CDR3 is CASSAKQGMNTGAFF. The CDR3 DNA reads as TGTGCCAGCAGCGCCAAACAGGGGATGAACACTGGAGCTTTCTTT. This rearrangement joins TRBV9 to TRBJ1-1, with 7 bases matching TRBD1. Germline-derived CDR1 and CDR2 are SGDLS and YYNGEE. This CDR3 region has 15 residues.

This clonotype was detected only a few times. The chain employs TRBV6-6 and TRBJ1-2, with a tentative D call TRBD1 (5 bases). This CDR3 is 17 amino acids long. Trimming shortened V by 3 bases and J by 5 bases, and 22 bases separated the two germline ends. Germline-derived CDR1 and CDR2 are MNHNY and SVGAGI (reference sequence). The CDR3 nucleotides read TGTGCCAGCAGTTATACGCAGGGTCCGGGGTCTAGATATGGCTACACCTTC. As protein: CASSYTQGPGSRYGYTF.

This clonotype was picked up a small number of times. CDR3 in amino acids: CASSFQAGGIPSYNEQFF. Here the CDR3 DNA reads TGTGCCAGCAGCTTCCAAGCGGGGGGAATACCCTCCTACAATGAGCAGTTCTTC. The chain has TRBV7-2 and TRBJ2-1; 9 bases agree with TRBD2. The CDR3 is 18 residues long. The ends lost 3 bases at V and 0 bases at J; junction bases unmatched: 9. Germline V gene lookup returns CDR1 SGHTA and CDR2 FQGNSA. Using reference TRBV7-2 and TRBJ2-1 for the parts outside the CDR3, the full variable domain is GAGVSQSPSNKVTEKGKDVELRCDPISGHTALYWYRQSLGQGLEFLIYFQGNSAPDKSGLPSDRFSAERTGGSVSTLTIQRTQQEDSAVYLCASSFQAGGIPSYNEQFFGPGTRLTVL.

This chain links TRBV20-1 with TRBJ2-2; weak D call: TRBD2 (5 bases). The V gene's germline CDR1 is DFQATT and CDR2 SNEGSKA (reference sequence). The V end was cut by 4 bases, the J end by 7 bases, with 16 bases between. The CDR3 contains 14 residues. CDR3 nucleotides: TGCAGTGCTAAGATTATAGCGAAGGACGGGGAGCTGTTTTTT. This gives the protein CSAKIIAKDGELFF.

This clonotype has a handful of counts. The J gene is TRBJ2-4, the V gene TRBV28; 7 bases agree with TRBD1. Trimming cost V 7 bases and J 13 bases; bases outside gene matches: 7. The CDR3 loop spans 11 amino acids. CDR1 is MDHEN, CDR2 SYDVKM, per germline. CDR3 loop: CASTYTGVQYF. Here the CDR3 DNA reads TGTGCCAGCACATACACAGGGGTGCAGTACTTC. Based on the CDR3 plus reference TRBV28 and TRBJ2-4, the full variable domain is DVKVTQSSRYLVKRTGEKVFLECVQDMDHENMFWYRQDPGLGLRLIYFSYDVKMKEKGDIPEGYSVSREKKERFSLILESASTNQTSMYLCASTYTGVQYFGAGTRLSVL.

A few counts support this clonotype. The chain combines TRBV20-1 with TRBJ2-3; 9 bases are a match to TRBD2. CDR3 length: 13 residues. Losses at the gene ends were 6 bases for V and 5 bases for J; bases not matched to a gene: 6. In germline, CDR1 is DFQATT, CDR2 SNEGSKA (reference sequence). The CDR3 sequence: CSARTSDQDTQYF. CDR3 sequence (DNA): TGCAGTGCCAGGACTAGCGATCAAGATACGCAGTATTTT.

The V gene is TRBV20-1, the J gene TRBJ2-1; D unresolved. Looked up from germline, CDR1 is DFQATT and CDR2 is SNEGSKA (reference sequence). Between the trimmed V and J ends, which lost 6 bases and 5 bases, there was a span of 14 bases. The CDR3 runs 13 residues. This CDR3 reads CSALPTTNNEQFF. CDR3 coding DNA: TGCAGTGCCCTCCCGACCACAAACAATGAGCAGTTCTTC.